This T cell receptor beta chain was recovered during a study of blood T cell repertoires in COVID-19. Study-wide context: Sites in the United States, Italy and Spain provided acute and convalescent COVID-19 samples. The cDNA or gDNA used as material had been derived from T cells, B-cell-depleted T cells, or PBMCs.

The V gene's germline CDR1 is SEHNR and CDR2 FQNEAQ (reference sequence). V lost 5 bases, J lost 3 bases, and 14 bases stayed unmatched. The CDR3 length is 18 residues. The repertoire was sequenced with immunoSEQ multiplex PCR; TCRdb's copy has only in-frame clones and lacks some. The data contain 200,000 to 250,000 clones, about 91% of them singletons. Sequenced material: PBMCs or T cells enriched from blood (not recorded which). The TCR sequence derives from a man aged 18 to 29 with acute COVID-19. The genes are TRBV7-9 and TRBJ2-2; TRBD1 matches at 8 bases. The CDR3 bases are TGTGCCAGCAGCCTCGGGGGCCGGACAGGGATGGACACCGGGGAGCTGTTTTTT. It yields the protein CASSLGGRTGMDTGELFF.